Presented here are 17 T cell receptor beta chains from one specimen sequenced in a study of CD8 T cell repertoires and HIV-1 epitope variants. Here immunoSEQ multiplex PCR was the method, and the copy in TCRdb shows in-frame clones only, minus some. The sample consists of under 100,000 clones, 70% to 75% of them appearing once. The sequencing input was uncultured baseline CD8+ T cells from peripheral blood mononuclear cells (PBMCs). All receptors come from a male donor with HIV.

The CDR3 DNA is TGTGCCAGCAGCTTAGACGGTGCCAGTGAGCAGTTCTTC. It encodes CASSLDGASEQFF. The rearrangement links TRBV7-1 to TRBJ2-1; D unresolved. TRBV7-1 falls under the ORF class, with uncertain function. CDR3 size: 13 residues. The V end lost 4 bases, the J end lost 9 bases, and 13 bases lay between the germline ends.

V is TRBV16 and J is TRBJ1-2; 8 bases align to TRBD1. The CDR3 is made up of 14 amino acids. CDR1 is KGHSY and CDR2 is FQNENV in the germline V gene. Trimming at V came to 6 bases and at J to 4 bases, leaving 7 bases not matched to a gene. The CDR3 here is CASSDTGGGYGYTF. The CDR3, as DNA: TGTGCCAGCAGTGACACAGGGGGAGGCTATGGCTACACCTTC.

The J gene is TRBJ2-7, the V gene TRBV28; no firm D call. Germline V gene data show CDR1 as MDHEN and CDR2 as SYDVKM. This CDR3 region has 14 residues. Between the trimmed V and J ends, which lost 6 bases and 2 bases, there was a span of 14 bases. CDR3 bases: TGTGCCAGCAGGTCCCCTAGGCAAGCCTACGAGCAGTACTTC. Its translation is CASRSPRQAYEQYF.

The chain has TRBV28 and TRBJ1-4; 10 bases fit TRBD1. V dropped 5 bases and J dropped 4; count of bases not matched to a gene: 7. CDR1 MDHEN and CDR2 SYDVKM come from the germline V gene. This CDR3 comprises 16 residues. CDR3 residues: CASSGNDRGLNEKLFF. In DNA form, the CDR3 reads TGTGCCAGCAGTGGAAACGACAGGGGGCTTAATGAAAAACTGTTTTTT.

This rearrangement joins TRBV30 to TRBJ2-6; TRBD1 matches at 7 bases. Per germline, CDR1 GTSNPN and CDR2 SVGIG (reference sequence). V lost 0 bases to trimming and J lost 0 bases; unmatched junction nucleotides: 14. The CDR3 is made up of 20 amino acids. CDR3 region: CAWSVEWQAGGASGANVLTF. CDR3 DNA sequence: TGTGCCTGGAGTGTCGAGTGGCAGGCAGGGGGTGCCTCTGGGGCCAACGTCCTGACTTTC. Based on the CDR3 plus reference TRBV30 and TRBJ2-6, the full variable domain is SQTIHQWPATLVQPVGSPLSLECTVEGTSNPNLYWYRQAAGRGLQLLFYSVGIGQISSEVPQNLSASRPQDRQFILSSKKLLLSDSGFYLCAWSVEWQAGGASGANVLTFGAGSRLTVL.

V is TRBV6-1 and J is TRBJ1-1; 8 bases match TRBD1. Looked up from germline, CDR1 is MNHNS and CDR2 is SASEGT. Losses at the gene ends were 0 bases for V and 1 base for J; bases not matched to a gene: 10. CDR3 size: 18 residues. Here the CDR3 reads CASSEALRTGKSNTEAFF. CDR3 sequence (DNA): TGTGCCAGCAGTGAAGCGCTTCGGACAGGGAAGTCGAACACTGAAGCTTTCTTT.

This clone was counted only a few times. The gene calls are TRBV11-1 and TRBJ2-1, with D maybe TRBD1 (6 bases). CDR1 and CDR2 from the germline V gene are SGHAT and FQDESV (reference sequence). V shed 0 bases and J shed 3 bases, with 9 bases lying between them. The CDR3 length is 15 residues. The CDR3 sequence is CASSLAGQSYNEQFF. The DNA for the CDR3 is TGTGCCAGCAGCTTAGCCGGACAGAGCTACAATGAGCAGTTCTTC.

The J gene is TRBJ2-4, the V gene TRBV7-2, with 9 bases matching TRBD1. The CDR3 is 17 residues long. Germline CDR1 is SGHTA and CDR2 is FQGNSA. Losses at the gene ends were 0 bases for V and 0 bases for J; bases not matched to a gene: 3. CDR3 DNA: TGTGCCAGCAGCTTAGCGGACAGGGGACTAGCCAAAAACATTCAGTACTTC. Protein product: CASSLADRGLAKNIQYF.

The chain has TRBV9 and TRBJ2-5; 7 bases agree with TRBD2. CDR1 is SGDLS and CDR2 is YYNGEE in the germline V gene. V lost 1 base to trimming and J lost 0 bases; unmatched junction nucleotides: 9. The CDR3 covers 17 residues. In DNA form, the CDR3 reads TGTGCCAGCAGCGTACAACCCGGGGGGACCAACCAAGAGACCCAGTACTTC. Translating it yields CASSVQPGGTNQETQYF.

The chain employs TRBV30 and TRBJ2-5; 8 bases align to TRBD2. V dropped 6 bases and J dropped 4; count of bases not matched to a gene: 10. The CDR3 is 14 amino acids. Germline V gene sequence: CDR1 GTSNPN, CDR2 SVGIG (reference sequence). CDR3 amino acids: CACQPGLAGETQYF. CDR3 nucleotide sequence: TGTGCCTGCCAGCCCGGCCTAGCGGGAGAGACCCAGTACTTC.

This clone was seen a handful of times. The chain is built from TRBV2 and TRBJ2-5, with D uncertain. The V and J ends lost 8 bases and 4 bases respectively, with 17 bases between them. CDR1 is SNHLY, CDR2 FYNNEI, per germline. This CDR3 region has 14 residues. In DNA, the CDR3 is TGTGCCAGCGGAGCAGAAAGGCTTCGAGAGACCCAGTACTTC. Its translation is CASGAERLRETQYF.

This clone has more than one count but fewer than ten. The V gene is TRBV6-1, the J gene TRBJ1-6, with TRBD1 matching over 7 bases. From germline, CDR1 is MNHNS and CDR2 SASEGT. The CDR3 has 15 residues. V lost 0 bases, J lost 8 bases, and 4 bases stayed unmatched. In nucleotides, the CDR3 is TGTGCCAGCAGTGAAGCCCCGACAGGGCATTCACCCCTCCACTTT. Protein product: CASSEAPTGHSPLHF.

This chain links TRBV27 with TRBJ2-5; D tentatively reads TRBD1 or TRBD2 (6 bases each). Trimming pared 6 bases from V and 5 bases from J, leaving 16 bases between. The CDR3 has 14 residues. The germline V gene encodes CDR1 MNHEY and CDR2 SMNVEV (reference sequence). In DNA form, the CDR3 reads TGTGCCAGCAGCCCATGGGGGGCTGAGGAGACCCAGTACTTC. Translation gives CASSPWGAEETQYF.

The chain is built from TRBV5-4 and TRBJ1-2; D perhaps matches TRBD1 (5 bases). This CDR3 contains 14 residues. Trimming cost V 4 bases and J 2 bases, with 12 bases left between them. Per the germline V gene, CDR1 is SGHNT and CDR2 is YYREEE (reference sequence). The CDR3 region is CASSTRGPNYGYTF. In DNA form, the CDR3 reads TGTGCCAGCAGCACCCGGGGCCCAAACTATGGCTACACCTTC.

The CDR3 DNA reads TGTGCCAGCAGCGAAGCGGGGGGCACAGATACGCAGTATTTT. Its translation: CASSEAGGTDTQYF. The V call is TRBV9, the J call TRBJ2-3, with 8 bases matching TRBD2. Per the germline V gene, CDR1 is SGDLS and CDR2 is YYNGEE. This CDR3 is built from 14 residues. Trimming cost V 3 bases and J 1 base; bases outside gene matches: 1.

The gene calls are TRBV7-2 and TRBJ2-5; D not resolved. CDR1 and CDR2 from the germline V gene are SGHTA and FQGNSA. This CDR3 spans 12 amino acids. Trimming removed 2 bases from V and 4 bases from J, with 5 bases in between. The CDR3 nucleotides read TGTGCCAGCAGCTTATGGGGAGAGACCCAGTACTTC. Its translation: CASSLWGETQYF.

The chain is built from TRBV4-1 and TRBJ1-1; possibly TRBD1 for D (5 bases). The germline CDR1 and CDR2 sequences are MGHRA and YSYEKL. The CDR3 is 14 amino acids. V shed 1 base and J shed 3 bases, with 9 bases lying between them. In nucleotides, the CDR3 is TGCGCCAGCAGCCAAGGAGGGGTTGACACTGAAGCTTTCTTT. As protein: CASSQGGVDTEAFF.